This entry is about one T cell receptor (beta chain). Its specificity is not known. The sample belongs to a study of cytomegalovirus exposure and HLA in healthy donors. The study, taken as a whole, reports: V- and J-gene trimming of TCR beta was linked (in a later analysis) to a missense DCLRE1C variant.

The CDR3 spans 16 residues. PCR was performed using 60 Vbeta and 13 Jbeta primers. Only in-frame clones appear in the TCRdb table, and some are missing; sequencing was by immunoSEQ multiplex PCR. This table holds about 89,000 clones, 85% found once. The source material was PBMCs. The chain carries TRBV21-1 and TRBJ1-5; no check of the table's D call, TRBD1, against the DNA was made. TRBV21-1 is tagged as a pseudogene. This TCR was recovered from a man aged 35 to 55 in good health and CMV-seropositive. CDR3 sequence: CASSNAQVMKRQPQHF. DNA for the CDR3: TGTGCCAGCAGCAATGCACAGGTGATGAAAAGGCAGCCCCAGCATTTT.